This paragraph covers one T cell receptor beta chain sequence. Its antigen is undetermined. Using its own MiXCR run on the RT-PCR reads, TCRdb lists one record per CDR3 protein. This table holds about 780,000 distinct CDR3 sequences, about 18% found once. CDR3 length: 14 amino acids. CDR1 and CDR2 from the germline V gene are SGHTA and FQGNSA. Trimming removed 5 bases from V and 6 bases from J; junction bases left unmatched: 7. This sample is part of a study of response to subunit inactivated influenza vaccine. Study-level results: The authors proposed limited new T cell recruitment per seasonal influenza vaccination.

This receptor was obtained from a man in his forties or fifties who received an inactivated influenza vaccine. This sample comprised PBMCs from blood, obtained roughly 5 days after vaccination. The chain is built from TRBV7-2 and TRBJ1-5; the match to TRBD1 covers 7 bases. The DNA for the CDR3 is TGTGCCAGCAGCGAAAAGACAGGGTTTCAGCCCCAGCATTTT. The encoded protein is CASSEKTGFQPQHF.